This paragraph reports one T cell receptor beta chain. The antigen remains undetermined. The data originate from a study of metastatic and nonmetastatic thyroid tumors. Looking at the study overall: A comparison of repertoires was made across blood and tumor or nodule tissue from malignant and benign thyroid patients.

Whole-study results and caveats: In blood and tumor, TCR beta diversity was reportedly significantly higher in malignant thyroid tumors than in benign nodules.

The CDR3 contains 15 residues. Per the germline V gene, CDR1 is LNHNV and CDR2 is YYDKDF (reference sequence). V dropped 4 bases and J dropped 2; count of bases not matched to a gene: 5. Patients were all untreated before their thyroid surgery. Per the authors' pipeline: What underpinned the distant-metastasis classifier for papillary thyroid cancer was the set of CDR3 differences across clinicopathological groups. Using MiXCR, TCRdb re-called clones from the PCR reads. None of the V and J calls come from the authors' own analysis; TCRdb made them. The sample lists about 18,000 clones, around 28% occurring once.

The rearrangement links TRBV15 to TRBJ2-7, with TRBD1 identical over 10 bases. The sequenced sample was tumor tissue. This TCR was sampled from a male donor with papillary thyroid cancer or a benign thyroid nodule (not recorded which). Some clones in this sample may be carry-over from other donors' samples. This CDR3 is CATSTDRGPAYEQYF. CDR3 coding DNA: TGTGCCACCAGCACCGACAGGGGGCCGGCCTACGAGCAGTACTTC.